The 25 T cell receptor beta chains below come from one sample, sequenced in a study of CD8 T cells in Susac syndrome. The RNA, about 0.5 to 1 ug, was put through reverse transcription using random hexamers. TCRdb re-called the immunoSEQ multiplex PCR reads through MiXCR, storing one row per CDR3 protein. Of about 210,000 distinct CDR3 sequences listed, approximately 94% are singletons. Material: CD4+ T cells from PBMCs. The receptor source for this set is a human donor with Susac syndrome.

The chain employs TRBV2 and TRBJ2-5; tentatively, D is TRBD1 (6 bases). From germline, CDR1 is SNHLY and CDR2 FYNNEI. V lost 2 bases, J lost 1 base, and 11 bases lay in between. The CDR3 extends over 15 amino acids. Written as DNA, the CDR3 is TGTGCCAGCAGTGAATCCGGGACAACCCAAGAGACCCAGTACTTC. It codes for CASSESGTTQETQYF.

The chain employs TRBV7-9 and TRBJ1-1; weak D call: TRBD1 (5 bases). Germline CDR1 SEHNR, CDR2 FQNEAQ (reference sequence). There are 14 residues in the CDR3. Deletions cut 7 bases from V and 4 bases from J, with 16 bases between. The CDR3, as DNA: TGTGCCAGCACCCCAGCGGACCAGGGCACTGAAGCTTTCTTT. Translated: CASTPADQGTEAFF.

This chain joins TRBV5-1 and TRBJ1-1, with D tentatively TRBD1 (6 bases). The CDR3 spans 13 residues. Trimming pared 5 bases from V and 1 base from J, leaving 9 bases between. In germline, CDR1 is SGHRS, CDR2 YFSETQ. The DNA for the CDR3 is TGCGCCAGCAGATCGGGACAGAACACTGAAGCTTTCTTT. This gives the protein CASRSGQNTEAFF.

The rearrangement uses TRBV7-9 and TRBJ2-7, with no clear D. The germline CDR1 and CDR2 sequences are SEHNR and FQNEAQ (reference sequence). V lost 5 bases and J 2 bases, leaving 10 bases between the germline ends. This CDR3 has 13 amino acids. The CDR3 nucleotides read TGTGCCAGCAGCCCTACGGTAACCTACGAGCAGTACTTC. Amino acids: CASSPTVTYEQYF.

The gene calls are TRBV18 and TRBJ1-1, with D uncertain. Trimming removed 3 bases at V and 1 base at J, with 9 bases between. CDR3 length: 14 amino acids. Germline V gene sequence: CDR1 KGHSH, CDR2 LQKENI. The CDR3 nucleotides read TGTGCCAGCTCACCCAACGTGGAGAACACTGAAGCTTTCTTT. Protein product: CASSPNVENTEAFF. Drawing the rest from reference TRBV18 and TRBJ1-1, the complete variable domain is NAGVMQNPRHLVRRRGQEARLRCSPMKGHSHVYWYRQLPEEGLKFMVYLQKENIIDESGMPKERFSAEFPKEGPSILRIQQVVRGDSAAYFCASSPNVENTEAFFGQGTRLTVV.

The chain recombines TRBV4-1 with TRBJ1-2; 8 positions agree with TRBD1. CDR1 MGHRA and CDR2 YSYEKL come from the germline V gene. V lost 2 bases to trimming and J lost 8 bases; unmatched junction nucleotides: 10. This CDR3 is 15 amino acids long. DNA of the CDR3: TGCGCCAGCAGCCAACTAGACGGACAGGGTGTGGGCTACACCTTC. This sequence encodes CASSQLDGQGVGYTF.

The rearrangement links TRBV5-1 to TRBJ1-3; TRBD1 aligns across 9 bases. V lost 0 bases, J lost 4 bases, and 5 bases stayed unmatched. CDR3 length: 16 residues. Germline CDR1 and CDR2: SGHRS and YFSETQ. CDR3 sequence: CASSLGTGDAGNTIYF. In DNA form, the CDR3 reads TGCGCCAGCAGCTTGGGGACAGGGGACGCAGGAAACACCATATATTTT. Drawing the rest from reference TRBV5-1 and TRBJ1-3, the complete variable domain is KAGVTQTPRYLIKTRGQQVTLSCSPISGHRSVSWYQQTPGQGLQFLFEYFSETQRNKGNFPGRFSGRQFSNSRSEMNVSTLELGDSALYLCASSLGTGDAGNTIYFGEGSWLTVV.

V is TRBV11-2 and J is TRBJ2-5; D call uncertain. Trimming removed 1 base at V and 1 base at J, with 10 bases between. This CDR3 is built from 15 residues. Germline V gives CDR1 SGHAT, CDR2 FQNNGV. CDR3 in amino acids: CASSLVSFGQETQYF. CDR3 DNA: TGTGCCAGCAGCTTAGTCTCATTCGGCCAAGAGACCCAGTACTTC.

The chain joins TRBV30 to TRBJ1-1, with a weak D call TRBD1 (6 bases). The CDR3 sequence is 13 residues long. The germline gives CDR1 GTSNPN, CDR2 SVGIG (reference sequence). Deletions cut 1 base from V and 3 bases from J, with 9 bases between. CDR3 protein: CAWSATGHTEAFF. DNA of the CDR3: TGTGCCTGGAGTGCCACAGGGCACACTGAAGCTTTCTTT. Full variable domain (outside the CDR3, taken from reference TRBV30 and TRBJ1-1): SQTIHQWPATLVQPVGSPLSLECTVEGTSNPNLYWYRQAAGRGLQLLFYSVGIGQISSEVPQNLSASRPQDRQFILSSKKLLLSDSGFYLCAWSATGHTEAFFGQGTRLTVV.

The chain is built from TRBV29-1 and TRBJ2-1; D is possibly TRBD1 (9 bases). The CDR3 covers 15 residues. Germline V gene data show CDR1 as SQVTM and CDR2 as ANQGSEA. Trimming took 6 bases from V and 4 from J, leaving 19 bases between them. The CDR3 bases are TGCAGCGTCACGGGGGGGACAGGGATTTACAATGAGCAGTTCTTC. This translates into CSVTGGTGIYNEQFF.

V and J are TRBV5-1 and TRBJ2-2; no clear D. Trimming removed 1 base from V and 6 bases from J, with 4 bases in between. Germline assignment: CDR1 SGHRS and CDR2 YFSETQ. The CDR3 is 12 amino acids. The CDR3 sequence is CASSLFSGELFF. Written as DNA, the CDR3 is TGCGCCAGCAGCTTGTTCTCCGGGGAGCTGTTTTTT.

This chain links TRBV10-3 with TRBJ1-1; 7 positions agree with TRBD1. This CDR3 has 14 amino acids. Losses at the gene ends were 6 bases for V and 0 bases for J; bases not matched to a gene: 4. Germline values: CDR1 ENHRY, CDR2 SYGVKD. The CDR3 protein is CAIRGQVMNTEAFF. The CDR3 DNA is TGTGCCATCAGAGGACAGGTCATGAACACTGAAGCTTTCTTT.

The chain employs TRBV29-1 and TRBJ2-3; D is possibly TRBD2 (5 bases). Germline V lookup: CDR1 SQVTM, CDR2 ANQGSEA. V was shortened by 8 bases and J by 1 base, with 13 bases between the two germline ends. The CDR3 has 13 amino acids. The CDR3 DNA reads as TGCAGCACCGGGGAGAGGGGCACAGATACGCAGTATTTT. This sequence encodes CSTGERGTDTQYF.

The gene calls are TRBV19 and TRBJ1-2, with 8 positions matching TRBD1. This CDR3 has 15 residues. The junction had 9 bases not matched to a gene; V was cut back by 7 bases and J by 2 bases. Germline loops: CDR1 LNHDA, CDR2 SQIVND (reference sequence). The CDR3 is CASTQPGQVNYGYTF. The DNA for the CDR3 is TGTGCCAGTACTCAGCCGGGACAGGTGAACTATGGCTACACCTTC.

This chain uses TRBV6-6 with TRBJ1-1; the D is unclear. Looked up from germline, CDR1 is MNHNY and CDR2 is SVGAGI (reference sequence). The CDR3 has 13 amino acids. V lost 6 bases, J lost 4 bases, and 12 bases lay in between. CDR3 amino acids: CASSQSGSTEAFF. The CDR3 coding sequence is TGTGCCAGCAGCCAAAGTGGGTCCACTGAAGCTTTCTTT.

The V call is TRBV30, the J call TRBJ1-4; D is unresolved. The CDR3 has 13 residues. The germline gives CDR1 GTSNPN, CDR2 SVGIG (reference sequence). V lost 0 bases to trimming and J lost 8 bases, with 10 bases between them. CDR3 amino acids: CAWSVTRAEKLFF. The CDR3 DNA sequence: TGTGCCTGGAGTGTAACCCGAGCGGAAAAACTGTTTTTT.

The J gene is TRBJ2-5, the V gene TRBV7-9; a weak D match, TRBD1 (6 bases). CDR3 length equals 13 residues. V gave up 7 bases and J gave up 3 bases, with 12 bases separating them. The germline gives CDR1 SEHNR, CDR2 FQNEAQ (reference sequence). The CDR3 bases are TGTGCCAGCAACCCGACAGGAGAAGAGACCCAGTACTTC. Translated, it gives CASNPTGEETQYF. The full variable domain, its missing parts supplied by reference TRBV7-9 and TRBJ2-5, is DTGVSQNPRHKITKRGQNVTFRCDPISEHNRLYWYRQTLGQGPEFLTYFQNEAQLEKSRLLSDRFSAERPKGSFSTLEIQRTEQGDSAMYLCASNPTGEETQYFGPGTRLLVL.

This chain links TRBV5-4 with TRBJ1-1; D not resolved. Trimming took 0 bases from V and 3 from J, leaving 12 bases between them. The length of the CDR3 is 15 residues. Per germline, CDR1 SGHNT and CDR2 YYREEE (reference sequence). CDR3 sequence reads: CASSLERGGHTEAFF. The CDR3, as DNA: TGTGCCAGCAGCTTGGAACGGGGTGGGCACACTGAAGCTTTCTTT.

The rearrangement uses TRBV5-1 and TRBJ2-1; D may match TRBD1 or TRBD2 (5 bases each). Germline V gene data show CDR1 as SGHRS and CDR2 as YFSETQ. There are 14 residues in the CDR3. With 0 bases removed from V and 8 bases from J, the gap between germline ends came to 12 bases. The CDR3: CASSLANRGDEQFF. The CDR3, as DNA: TGCGCCAGCAGCTTGGCCAACAGAGGGGATGAGCAGTTCTTC. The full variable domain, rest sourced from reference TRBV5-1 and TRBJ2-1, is KAGVTQTPRYLIKTRGQQVTLSCSPISGHRSVSWYQQTPGQGLQFLFEYFSETQRNKGNFPGRFSGRQFSNSRSEMNVSTLELGDSALYLCASSLANRGDEQFFGPGTRLTVL.

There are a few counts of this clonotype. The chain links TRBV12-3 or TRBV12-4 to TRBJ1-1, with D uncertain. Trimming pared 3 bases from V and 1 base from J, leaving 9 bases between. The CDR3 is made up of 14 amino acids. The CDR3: CASSLRQPNTEAFF. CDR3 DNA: TGTGCCAGCAGTTTGAGGCAGCCGAACACTGAAGCTTTCTTT.

The CDR3 loop reads CASSPRGLAGHEQFF. CDR3 sequence (DNA): TGTGCCAGCAGTCCACGGGGGCTGGCTGGGCATGAGCAGTTCTTC. The rearrangement links TRBV28 to TRBJ2-1, with D perhaps being TRBD1 or TRBD2 (6 bases each). Germline values: CDR1 MDHEN, CDR2 SYDVKM. The CDR3 sequence is 15 residues long. V lost 5 bases and J lost 8, with 19 bases in between. The full variable domain, in which reference TRBV28 and TRBJ2-1 provide the parts outside the CDR3, is DVKVTQSSRYLVKRTGEKVFLECVQDMDHENMFWYRQDPGLGLRLIYFSYDVKMKEKGDIPEGYSVSREKKERFSLILESASTNQTSMYLCASSPRGLAGHEQFFGPGTRLTVL.

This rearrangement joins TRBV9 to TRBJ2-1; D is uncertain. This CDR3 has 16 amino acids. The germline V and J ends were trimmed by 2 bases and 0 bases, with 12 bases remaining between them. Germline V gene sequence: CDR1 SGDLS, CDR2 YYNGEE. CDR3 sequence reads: CASSVGPTYSYNEQFF. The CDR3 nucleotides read TGTGCCAGCAGCGTCGGGCCTACATACTCCTACAATGAGCAGTTCTTC.

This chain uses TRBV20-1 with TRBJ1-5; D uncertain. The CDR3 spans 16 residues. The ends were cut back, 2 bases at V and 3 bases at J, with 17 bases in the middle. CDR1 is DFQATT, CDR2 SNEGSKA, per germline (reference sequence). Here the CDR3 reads CSARRTYRAANQPQHF. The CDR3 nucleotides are TGCAGTGCTAGACGCACGTATAGGGCGGCCAATCAGCCCCAGCATTTT.

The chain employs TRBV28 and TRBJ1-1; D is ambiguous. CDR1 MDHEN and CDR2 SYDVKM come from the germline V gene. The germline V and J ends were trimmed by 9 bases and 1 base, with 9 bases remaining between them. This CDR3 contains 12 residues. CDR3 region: CASATGNTEAFF. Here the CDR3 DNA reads TGTGCCAGTGCCACCGGGAACACTGAAGCTTTCTTT.

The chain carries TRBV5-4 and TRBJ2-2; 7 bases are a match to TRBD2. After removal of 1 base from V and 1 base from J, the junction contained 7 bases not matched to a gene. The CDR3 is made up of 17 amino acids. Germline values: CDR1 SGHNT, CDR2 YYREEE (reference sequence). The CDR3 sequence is CASSLPSGVENTGELFF. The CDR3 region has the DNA TGTGCCAGCAGCTTGCCCAGCGGGGTCGAGAACACCGGGGAGCTGTTTTTT. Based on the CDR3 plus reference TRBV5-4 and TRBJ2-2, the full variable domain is ETGVTQSPTHLIKTRGQQVTLRCSSQSGHNTVSWYQQALGQGPQFIFQYYREEENGRGNFPPRFSGLQFPNYSSELNVNALELDDSALYLCASSLPSGVENTGELFFGEGSRLTVL.